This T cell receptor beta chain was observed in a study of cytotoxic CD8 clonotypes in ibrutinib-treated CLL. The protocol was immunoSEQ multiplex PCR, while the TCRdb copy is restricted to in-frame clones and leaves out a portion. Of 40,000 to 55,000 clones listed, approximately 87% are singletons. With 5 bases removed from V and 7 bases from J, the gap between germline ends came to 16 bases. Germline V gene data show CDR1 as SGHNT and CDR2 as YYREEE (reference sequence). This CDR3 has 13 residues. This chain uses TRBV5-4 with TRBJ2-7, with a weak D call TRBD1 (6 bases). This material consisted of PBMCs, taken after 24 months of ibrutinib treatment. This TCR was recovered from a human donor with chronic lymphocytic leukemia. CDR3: CASSYPGQAEQYF. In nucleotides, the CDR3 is TGTGCCAGCAGTTACCCGGGACAAGCGGAGCAGTACTTC.